This record covers a single T cell receptor beta chain. Its antigen is undetermined. The CDR3 is 14 amino acids. The V segment lost 5 bases and the J segment 12 bases; nucleotides outside the gene matches: 15. CDR1 is SEHNR, CDR2 FQNEAQ, per germline (reference sequence). This sample is part of a study of OX40 agonist ivuxolimab in advanced cancers. About the research overall: The drug used for patients, ivuxolimab, was an agonistic anti-OX40 (CD134) antibody.

Clones were sequenced by immunoSEQ multiplex PCR, and TCRdb holds only the in-frame ones, with some missing. Of 45,000 to 60,000 clones listed, roughly 88% are singletons. Study results and caveats: Still undetermined is the antigen specificity of the expanded peripheral T cells. Circulating CD4+ and CD8+ T cells showed clonal expansion by week 6 at 0.1 to 3.0 mg/kg.

This specimen was CD4+ or CD8+ T cells sorted from blood, taken in a trial of the OX40 agonist ivuxolimab. The receptor was derived from an adult with an advanced solid tumor such as melanoma, head and neck, liver or kidney cancer. This chain joins TRBV7-9 and TRBJ2-7; TRBD1 matches at 8 bases. CDR3 bases: TGTGCCAGCAGCCGAGGACAGGGAGGTGGGAGGCTGTACTTC. As protein: CASSRGQGGGRLYF.